This T cell receptor beta chain came from a study of cytomegalovirus exposure and HLA in healthy donors. Findings and limits, study-wide: A later analysis found TCR association rates differed by HLA locus, highest for DRB1 and lowest for HLA-C. Association of about 17,000 TCR beta sequences with HLA alleles was found at 0.05 false discovery rate in a later analysis.

This CDR3 region has 16 residues. The V gene lost 3 bases and the J gene lost 0 bases, with 11 bases spanning the gap. The germline V gene encodes CDR1 MGHRA and CDR2 YSYEKL. For this clone: Its antigen remains unknown.

The study ran its PCR with 60 Vbeta and 13 Jbeta primers. The data were produced by immunoSEQ multiplex PCR, yet TCRdb's version contains in-frame clones alone and is incomplete. The table includes under 35,000 clones, more than 60% detected once. This sequence joins TRBV4-1 and TRBJ2-2, with a tentative D call TRBD1 (6 bases). The TCR comes from a man in his fifties or sixties in good health and CMV-seropositive. The sequenced material came from PBMCs. The CDR3: CASSQATGSNTGELFF. CDR3 DNA: TGCGCCAGCAGCCAGGCAACAGGGTCGAACACCGGGGAGCTGTTTTTT.